This T cell receptor beta chain was documented in a study of CD8 T cells in ankylosing spondylitis. Notes on the study in general: The authors found the disease-linked clones to be CD8+ and relatively rare in peripheral blood. It appeared that ankylosing spondylitis blood was characterized by a TCR beta motif of roughly 8 highly homologous variants.

The TCR beta libraries were generated through quantitative 5'-RACE incorporating molecular barcodes. A single record per CDR3 protein comes from TCRdb applying MiXCR to the 5' RACE reads. The sample yields more than 300,000 distinct CDR3 sequences, 6.5% to 10% seen once. This clonotype was recorded many times. Its antigen remains unidentified. Germline CDR1 and CDR2: MDHEN and SYDVKM. V lost 6 bases and J lost 0, with 9 bases in between. The CDR3 length is 15 residues. Source material: blood, either unsorted or a sorted T cell fraction (not recorded which). The rearrangement links TRBV28 to TRBJ2-6; D remains ambiguous. The sequence derives from a male donor with ankylosing spondylitis. For the CDR3, the DNA is TGTGCCAGCAGATCACAAAGCTCTGGGGCCAACGTCCTGACTTTC. Translating it yields CASRSQSSGANVLTF.